A single sample is the source of the 24 T cell receptor beta chains below, sequenced in a study of T cell responses to AZD1222 COVID-19 vaccine. TCRdb's table, derived via immunoSEQ multiplex PCR, lists solely in-frame clones and lacks some. The sample contains about 150,000 clones, about 90% of which appear only once. Specimen: peripheral blood, collected 28 days after the second AZD1222 dose. These receptors all stem from an adult who received the AZD1222 COVID-19 vaccine.

The CDR3: CASRPLSGLGGYEQYF. The CDR3 DNA sequence: TGTGCCAGCAGGCCTTTAAGTGGACTAGGAGGCTACGAGCAGTACTTC. The chain links TRBV28 to TRBJ2-7; 7 nucleotides match TRBD2. Germline V CDR1 and CDR2: MDHEN, SYDVKM. Trimming at V came to 6 bases and at J to 3 bases, leaving 14 bases not matched to a gene. The length of the CDR3 is 16 residues. Drawing the rest from reference TRBV28 and TRBJ2-7, the complete variable domain is DVKVTQSSRYLVKRTGEKVFLECVQDMDHENMFWYRQDPGLGLRLIYFSYDVKMKEKGDIPEGYSVSREKKERFSLILESASTNQTSMYLCASRPLSGLGGYEQYFGPGTRLTVT.

The chain carries TRBV19 and TRBJ2-1; D might be TRBD2 (5 bases). Trimming took 5 bases from V and 7 from J, leaving 15 bases between them. This CDR3 has 14 residues. From germline, CDR1 is LNHDA and CDR2 SQIVND (reference sequence). CDR3 residues: CASSLSGDSNEQFF. The CDR3 DNA sequence: TGTGCCAGTAGTTTAAGCGGAGACTCGAATGAGCAGTTCTTC.

This sequence joins TRBV24-1 and TRBJ2-5; D gene uncertain. Trimming stripped 4 bases from V and 5 bases from J, with 7 bases between. This CDR3 comprises 12 residues. From germline, CDR1 is KGHDR and CDR2 SFDVKD. CDR3: CATSESVETQYF. CDR3 DNA sequence: TGTGCCACCAGTGAGAGCGTGGAGACCCAGTACTTC.

The J gene is TRBJ1-6, the V gene TRBV6-7; 8 bases are shared with TRBD1. TRBV6-7 is reported as an ORF; its role is uncertain. There are 19 residues in the CDR3. Losses at the gene ends were 0 bases for V and 0 bases for J; bases not matched to a gene: 7. The CDR3 DNA reads TGTGCCAGCAGTTACTCAAATACAGGGGGGCACTCCTATAATTCACCCCTCCACTTT. Protein sequence: CASSYSNTGGHSYNSPLHF.

V and J are TRBV7-2 and TRBJ1-5; D is possibly TRBD1 (6 bases). This CDR3 has 16 residues. The germline V and J ends were trimmed by 1 base and 4 bases, with 14 bases remaining between them. The germline CDR1 and CDR2 sequences are SGHTA and FQGNSA. The CDR3 is CASSLVAGEGNQPQHF. In DNA, the CDR3 is TGTGCCAGCAGCTTAGTGGCAGGGGAGGGTAATCAGCCCCAGCATTTT.

This clone was seen more than once but under ten times. V gene TRBV5-1 combines with J gene TRBJ1-1; no clear D gene. CDR3 size: 14 residues. Trimming removed 0 bases at V and 1 base at J, with 7 bases between. The germline V gene encodes CDR1 SGHRS and CDR2 YFSETQ. The CDR3 loop reads CASSLAAANTEAFF. DNA for the CDR3: TGCGCCAGCAGCTTGGCCGCGGCGAACACTGAAGCTTTCTTT.

The chain couples TRBV18 to TRBJ2-1, with 10 bases aligning to TRBD2. The CDR3 has 16 amino acids. In germline, CDR1 is KGHSH, CDR2 LQKENI. J gave up 1 base and V 3 bases, and 3 bases lay outside the gene matches. The CDR3 loop reads CASSPKAGGSYNEQFF. As DNA, the CDR3 is TGTGCCAGCTCACCGAAAGCGGGAGGGTCCTACAATGAGCAGTTCTTC.

This chain links TRBV27 with TRBJ1-2; TRBD1 aligns across 10 bases. V lost 4 bases and J lost 4; bases outside the gene matches: 12. This CDR3 is built from 17 residues. The V gene's germline CDR1 is MNHEY and CDR2 SMNVEV (reference sequence). For the CDR3, the DNA is TGTGCCAGCAGTTCTCATCCCCGGACAGGGGGTCTCTATGGCTACACCTTC. This codes for CASSSHPRTGGLYGYTF.

The chain uses TRBV16 and TRBJ1-2, with TRBD1 as a possible D gene (5 bases). V lost 2 bases and J lost 4, with 14 bases in between. Germline V gene data show CDR1 as KGHSY and CDR2 as FQNENV. The CDR3 runs to 15 residues. CDR3 loop: CASSQQAGDSYGYTF. The DNA of the CDR3 is TGTGCCAGCAGCCAACAAGCGGGAGACAGCTATGGCTACACCTTC.

V is TRBV27 and J is TRBJ2-1, with TRBD2 identical over 9 bases. Germline CDR1 is MNHEY and CDR2 is SMNVEV (reference sequence). V gave up 7 bases and J gave up 0 bases; unmatched junction bases: 13. The CDR3 covers 18 residues. The CDR3 here is CASTFLTSGTSSYNEQFF. The DNA of the CDR3 is TGTGCCAGCACCTTCCTGACTAGCGGAACCTCCTCCTACAATGAGCAGTTCTTC.

This rearrangement joins TRBV7-9 to TRBJ2-3; the match to TRBD1 covers 8 bases. The length of the CDR3 is 15 residues. J lost 4 bases, V lost 5 bases, and 8 bases had no gene match. Per the germline V gene, CDR1 is SEHNR and CDR2 is FQNEAQ (reference sequence). The CDR3 region is CASSRRTGRPDTQYF. CDR3 DNA sequence: TGTGCCAGCAGCCGACGGACAGGGAGGCCAGATACGCAGTATTTT.

The CDR3 region has the DNA TGTGCCAGTAGTATCAACAATCCAGGGTCTCAGCCCCAGCATTTT. Its translation is CASSINNPGSQPQHF. The genes are TRBV19 and TRBJ1-5; maybe TRBD1 (5 bases). The V gene lost 3 bases and the J gene lost 6 bases, with 15 bases spanning the gap. The CDR3 contains 15 residues. Germline loops: CDR1 LNHDA, CDR2 SQIVND (reference sequence).

The chain employs TRBV28 and TRBJ1-4; tentative D call: TRBD1 (6 bases). The CDR3 has 14 residues. V was shortened by 2 bases and J by 7 bases, with 11 bases between the two germline ends. The germline V gene has CDR1 MDHEN and CDR2 SYDVKM. The CDR3 is CASSLPGEGEKLFF. The DNA of the CDR3 is TGTGCCAGCAGTTTACCAGGGGAGGGTGAAAAACTGTTTTTT. Full variable domain (remainder filled in from reference TRBV28 and TRBJ1-4): DVKVTQSSRYLVKRTGEKVFLECVQDMDHENMFWYRQDPGLGLRLIYFSYDVKMKEKGDIPEGYSVSREKKERFSLILESASTNQTSMYLCASSLPGEGEKLFFGSGTQLSVL.

The chain combines TRBV19 with TRBJ1-5; 7 bases map to TRBD1. Germline V gives CDR1 LNHDA, CDR2 SQIVND (reference sequence). The CDR3 has 16 residues. V lost 10 bases and J lost 4; bases outside the gene matches: 16. In DNA, the CDR3 is TGTGCCACCTCTTACACCAGACAGGGAATGAATCAGCCCCAGCATTTT. It codes for CATSYTRQGMNQPQHF.

This clone was found once. The rearrangement joins TRBV29-1 to TRBJ2-7, with D possibly being TRBD1 (6 bases). The CDR3 is made up of 12 amino acids. The V end was cut by 4 bases, the J end by 2 bases, with 9 bases between. Germline CDR1 reads SQVTM; CDR2 reads ANQGSEA. CDR3 bases: TGCAGCGTTGGGGGGCCAACCTACGAGCAGTACTTC. It codes for CSVGGPTYEQYF.

This clone was observed once. The V and J genes are TRBV11-2 and TRBJ1-6, with 8 bases identical to TRBD1. V shed 0 bases, J shed 2 bases, and the junction held 3 bases outside the gene matches. Germline lookup yields CDR1 SGHAT and CDR2 FQNNGV. This CDR3 is built from 17 residues. The CDR3 nucleotides are TGTGCCAGCAGCTTAGAAAAGACAGGGGCCTATAATTCACCCCTCCACTTT. Its translation: CASSLEKTGAYNSPLHF. Together with reference TRBV11-2 and TRBJ1-6, the CDR3 gives the full variable domain: EAGVAQSPRYKIIEKRQSVAFWCNPISGHATLYWYQQILGQGPKLLIQFQNNGVVDDSQLPKDRFSAERLKGVDSTLKIQPAKLEDSAVYLCASSLEKTGAYNSPLHFGNGTRLTVT.

The chain recombines TRBV28 with TRBJ1-1, with 7 bases matching TRBD1. Looked up from germline, CDR1 is MDHEN and CDR2 is SYDVKM. The CDR3 is 15 amino acids. J was trimmed by 4 bases and V by 8 bases; bases with no gene match: 13. The CDR3 bases are TGTGCCAGCGGGTCCCGACAGGGAAGCATCACTGAAGCTTTCTTT. As protein: CASGSRQGSITEAFF.

This chain's CDR3 is CASSQDLANSPLHF. DNA of the CDR3: TGCGCCAGCAGCCAAGATTTGGCAAATTCACCCCTCCACTTT. V gene TRBV4-3 combines with J gene TRBJ1-6; D remains unclear. This CDR3 spans 14 amino acids. The V and J ends lost 0 bases and 7 bases respectively, with 7 bases between them. CDR1 and CDR2 (germline): LGHNA, YSLEER.

The chain couples TRBV28 to TRBJ2-7; 8 bases are a match to TRBD2. V shed 1 base, J shed 2 bases, and the junction held 7 bases outside the gene matches. Germline V gene sequence: CDR1 MDHEN, CDR2 SYDVKM. There are 16 residues in the CDR3. In DNA form, the CDR3 reads TGTGCCAGCAGTTTATTCGGGAGGGACGCGACCTACGAGCAGTACTTC. This gives the protein CASSLFGRDATYEQYF.

This clone was observed a single time. The chain employs TRBV12-5 and TRBJ1-2; no clear D gene. V dropped 3 bases and J dropped 8 bases, with 16 bases sitting between them. The CDR3 is 14 amino acids. Germline lookup yields CDR1 LGHNT and CDR2 FRNRAP. The CDR3 protein is CASGFTLRVHGYTF. Written as DNA, the CDR3 is TGTGCTAGTGGTTTTACTCTAAGGGTCCACGGCTACACCTTC.

The J gene is TRBJ2-1, the V gene TRBV18; 7 bases are a match to TRBD2. The CDR3 is made up of 15 amino acids. CDR1 and CDR2 (germline): KGHSH, LQKENI. Unmatched junction bases numbered 8, after V lost 3 bases and J lost 6 bases. Here the CDR3 DNA reads TGTGCCAGCTCACCTGGACTAGTCGTCATCAATGAGCAGTTCTTC. Translating it yields CASSPGLVVINEQFF.

The V and J genes are TRBV6-5 and TRBJ2-7; perhaps TRBD2 as D (6 bases). V dropped 6 bases and J dropped 0 bases, with 9 bases sitting between them. Germline assignment: CDR1 MNHEY and CDR2 SVGAGI. The CDR3 totals 13 residues. The CDR3 region is CASRKAGSYEQYF. CDR3 DNA: TGTGCCAGCAGAAAAGCGGGCTCCTACGAGCAGTACTTC.

The count of this clone is one. The V and J genes are TRBV6-6 and TRBJ2-7; D is undetermined. Germline V gene data show CDR1 as MNHNY and CDR2 as SVGAGI (reference sequence). This CDR3 region has 13 residues. V was cut by 4 bases and J by 3 bases, with 10 bases left in between. The CDR3 here is CASSSRTGYEQYF. The CDR3 region has the DNA TGTGCCAGCAGTTCCCGGACGGGCTACGAGCAGTACTTC.

The chain combines TRBV30 with TRBJ2-3; possible D gene TRBD2, 5 bases. Germline CDR1 and CDR2: GTSNPN and SVGIG (reference sequence). Trimming took off 3 bases at V and 9 bases at J, with 16 bases between the two ends. The CDR3 loop spans 13 amino acids. The CDR3 protein is CAWSLSEGGTQYF. DNA for the CDR3: TGTGCCTGGAGCCTCTCAGAAGGCGGGACGCAGTATTTT.